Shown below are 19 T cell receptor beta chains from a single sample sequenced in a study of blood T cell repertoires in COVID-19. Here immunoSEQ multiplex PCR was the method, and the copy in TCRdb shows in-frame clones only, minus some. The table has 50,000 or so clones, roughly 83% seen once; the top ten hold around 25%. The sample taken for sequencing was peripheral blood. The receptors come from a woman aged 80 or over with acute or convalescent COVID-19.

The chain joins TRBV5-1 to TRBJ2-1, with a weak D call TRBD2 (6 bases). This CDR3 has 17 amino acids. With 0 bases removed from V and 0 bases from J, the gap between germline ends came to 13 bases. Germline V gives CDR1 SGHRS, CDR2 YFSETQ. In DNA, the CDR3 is TGCGCCAGCAGCTTGGAGTTTACCGGGGGCTCCTACAATGAGCAGTTCTTC. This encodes CASSLEFTGGSYNEQFF.

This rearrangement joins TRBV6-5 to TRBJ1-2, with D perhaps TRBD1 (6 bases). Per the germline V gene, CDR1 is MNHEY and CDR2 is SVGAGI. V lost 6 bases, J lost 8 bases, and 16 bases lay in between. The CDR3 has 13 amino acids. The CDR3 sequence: CASRPRQVGGYTF. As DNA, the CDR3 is TGTGCCAGCAGACCAAGACAGGTGGGGGGCTACACCTTC.

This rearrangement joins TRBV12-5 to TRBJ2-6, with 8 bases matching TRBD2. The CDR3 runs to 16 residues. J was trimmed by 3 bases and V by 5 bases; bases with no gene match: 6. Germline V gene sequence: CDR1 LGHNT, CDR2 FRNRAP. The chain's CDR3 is CASGPRRGDGANVLTF. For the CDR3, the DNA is TGTGCTAGTGGTCCCCGGCGGGGGGATGGGGCCAACGTCCTGACTTTC.

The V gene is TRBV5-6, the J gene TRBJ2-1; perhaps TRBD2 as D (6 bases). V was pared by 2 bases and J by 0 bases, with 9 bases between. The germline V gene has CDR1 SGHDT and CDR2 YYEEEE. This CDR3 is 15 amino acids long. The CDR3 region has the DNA TGTGCCAGCAGCTTAAGACTAGACTCCTACAATGAGCAGTTCTTC. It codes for CASSLRLDSYNEQFF.

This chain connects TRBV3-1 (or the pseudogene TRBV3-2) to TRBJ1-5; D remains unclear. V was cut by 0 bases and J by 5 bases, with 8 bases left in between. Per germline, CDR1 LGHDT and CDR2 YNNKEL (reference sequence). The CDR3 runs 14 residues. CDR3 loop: CASSQDTSHQPQHF. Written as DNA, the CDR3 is TGTGCCAGCAGCCAAGATACCAGTCATCAGCCCCAGCATTTT.

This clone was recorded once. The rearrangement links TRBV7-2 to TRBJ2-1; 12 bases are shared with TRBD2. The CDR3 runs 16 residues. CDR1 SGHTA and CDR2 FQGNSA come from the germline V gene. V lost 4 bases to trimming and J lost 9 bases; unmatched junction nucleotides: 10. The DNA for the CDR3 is TGTGCCAGCAGCTCGGGGGCTAGCGGGAGGGCGAGTGAGCAGTTCTTC. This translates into CASSSGASGRASEQFF.

CDR3 residues: CASSSGQGDLTLYGYTF. CDR3 nucleotide sequence: TGCGCCAGCAGCTCGGGACAGGGTGATCTAACGCTCTATGGCTACACCTTC. The chain has TRBV5-1 and TRBJ1-2; 9 bases map to TRBD1. This CDR3 spans 17 amino acids. After removal of 3 bases from V and 4 bases from J, the junction contained 13 bases not matched to a gene. The V gene's germline CDR1 is SGHRS and CDR2 YFSETQ.

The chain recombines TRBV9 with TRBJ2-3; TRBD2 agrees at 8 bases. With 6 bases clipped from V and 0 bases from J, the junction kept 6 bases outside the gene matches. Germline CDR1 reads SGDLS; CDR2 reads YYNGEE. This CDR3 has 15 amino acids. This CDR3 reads CASTKRGSSTDTQYF. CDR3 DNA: TGTGCCAGCACTAAGCGGGGGAGTAGCACAGATACGCAGTATTTT.

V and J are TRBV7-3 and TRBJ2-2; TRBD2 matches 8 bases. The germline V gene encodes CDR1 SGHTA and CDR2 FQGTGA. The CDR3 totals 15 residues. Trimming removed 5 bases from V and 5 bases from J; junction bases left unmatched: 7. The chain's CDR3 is CASSPGLGGTGELFF. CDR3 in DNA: TGTGCCAGCAGCCCGGGACTAGGTGGAACCGGGGAGCTGTTTTTT.

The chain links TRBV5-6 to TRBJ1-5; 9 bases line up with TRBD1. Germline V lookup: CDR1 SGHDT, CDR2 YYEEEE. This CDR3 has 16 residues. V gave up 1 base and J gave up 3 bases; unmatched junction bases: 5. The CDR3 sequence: CASSLYGTGINQPQHF. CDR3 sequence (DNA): TGTGCCAGCAGCTTGTACGGGACAGGGATCAATCAGCCCCAGCATTTT.

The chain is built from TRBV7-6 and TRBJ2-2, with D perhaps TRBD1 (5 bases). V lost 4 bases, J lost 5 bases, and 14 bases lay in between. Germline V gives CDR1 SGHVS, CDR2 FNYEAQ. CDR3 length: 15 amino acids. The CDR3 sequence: CASSSAIGATGELFF. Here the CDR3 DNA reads TGTGCCAGCAGCTCAGCTATTGGGGCGACCGGGGAGCTGTTTTTT.

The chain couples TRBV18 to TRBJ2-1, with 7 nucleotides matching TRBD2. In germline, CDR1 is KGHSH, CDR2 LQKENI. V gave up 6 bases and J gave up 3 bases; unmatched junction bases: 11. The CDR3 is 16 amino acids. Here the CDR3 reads CASSPPGGRNYNEQFF. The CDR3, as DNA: TGTGCCAGCTCCCCCCCGGGGGGACGAAACTACAATGAGCAGTTCTTC.

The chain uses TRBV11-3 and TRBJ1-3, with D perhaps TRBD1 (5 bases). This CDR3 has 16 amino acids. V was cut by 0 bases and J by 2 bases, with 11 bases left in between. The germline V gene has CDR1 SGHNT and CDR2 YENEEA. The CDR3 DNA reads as TGTGCCAGCAGCTTAGATTTGGGGCTGACTGGAAACACCATATATTTT. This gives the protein CASSLDLGLTGNTIYF.

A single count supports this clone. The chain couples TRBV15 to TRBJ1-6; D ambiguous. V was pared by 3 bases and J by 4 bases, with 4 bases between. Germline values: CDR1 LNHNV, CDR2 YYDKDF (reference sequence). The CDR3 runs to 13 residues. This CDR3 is CATSSTYNSPLHF. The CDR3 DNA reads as TGTGCCACCAGCAGTACTTATAATTCACCCCTCCACTTT.

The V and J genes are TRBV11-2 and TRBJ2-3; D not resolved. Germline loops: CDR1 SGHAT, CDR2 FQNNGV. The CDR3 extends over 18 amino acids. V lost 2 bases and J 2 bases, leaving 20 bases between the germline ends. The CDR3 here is CASSLPTGASGYTDTQYF. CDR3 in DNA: TGTGCCAGCAGCTTACCTACCGGCGCCTCAGGATACACAGATACGCAGTATTTT. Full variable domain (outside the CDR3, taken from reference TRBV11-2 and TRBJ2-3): EAGVAQSPRYKIIEKRQSVAFWCNPISGHATLYWYQQILGQGPKLLIQFQNNGVVDDSQLPKDRFSAERLKGVDSTLKIQPAKLEDSAVYLCASSLPTGASGYTDTQYFGPGTRLTVL.

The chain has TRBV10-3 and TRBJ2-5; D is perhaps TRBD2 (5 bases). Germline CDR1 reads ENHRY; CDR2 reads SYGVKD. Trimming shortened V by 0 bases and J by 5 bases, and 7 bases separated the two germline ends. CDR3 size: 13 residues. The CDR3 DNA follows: TGTGCCATCAGTGAGTCCCCGGGGGAGACCCAGTACTTC. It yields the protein CAISESPGETQYF.

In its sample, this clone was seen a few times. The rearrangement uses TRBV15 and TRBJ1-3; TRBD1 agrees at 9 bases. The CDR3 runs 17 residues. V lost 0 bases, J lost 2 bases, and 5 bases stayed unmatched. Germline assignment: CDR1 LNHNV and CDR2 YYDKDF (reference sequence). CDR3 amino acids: CATSRERTGVAGNTIYF. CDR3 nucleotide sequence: TGTGCCACCAGCAGAGAAAGGACAGGGGTTGCTGGAAACACCATATATTTT.

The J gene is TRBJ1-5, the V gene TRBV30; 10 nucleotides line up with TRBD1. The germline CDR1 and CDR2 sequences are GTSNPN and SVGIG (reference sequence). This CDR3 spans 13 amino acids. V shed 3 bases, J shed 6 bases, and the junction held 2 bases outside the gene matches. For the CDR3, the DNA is TGTGCCTGGAGCGGACAGGGGGGTCAGCCCCAGCATTTT. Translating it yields CAWSGQGGQPQHF.

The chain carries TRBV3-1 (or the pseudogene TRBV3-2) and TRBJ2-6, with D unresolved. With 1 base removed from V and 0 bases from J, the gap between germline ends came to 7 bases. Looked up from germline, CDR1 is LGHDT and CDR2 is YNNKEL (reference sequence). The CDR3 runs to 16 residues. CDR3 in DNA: TGTGCCAGCAGCCAAGGAGGATTCTCTGGGGCCAACGTCCTGACTTTC. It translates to CASSQGGFSGANVLTF.